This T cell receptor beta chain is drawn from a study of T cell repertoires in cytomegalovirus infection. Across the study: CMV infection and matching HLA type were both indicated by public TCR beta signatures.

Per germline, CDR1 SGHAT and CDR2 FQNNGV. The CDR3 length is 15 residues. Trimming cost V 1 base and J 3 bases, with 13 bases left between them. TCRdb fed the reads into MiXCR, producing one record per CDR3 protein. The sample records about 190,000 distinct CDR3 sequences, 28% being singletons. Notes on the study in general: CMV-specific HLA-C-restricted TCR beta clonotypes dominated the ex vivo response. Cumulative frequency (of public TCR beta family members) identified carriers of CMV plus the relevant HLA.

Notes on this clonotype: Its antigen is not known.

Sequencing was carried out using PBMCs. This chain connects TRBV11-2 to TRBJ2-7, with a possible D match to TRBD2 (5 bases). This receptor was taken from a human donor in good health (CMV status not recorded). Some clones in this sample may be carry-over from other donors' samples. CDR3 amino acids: CASSLVYGEYYEQYF. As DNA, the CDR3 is TGTGCCAGCAGCTTAGTATACGGGGAATACTACGAGCAGTACTTC.